This TCR beta chain was recovered during a study of T cells in Graves' hyperthyroidism and ophthalmopathy. This clonotype was seen many times. Amplified regions were TCR beta CDR3 sequences from RNA transcripts. In the first-round RT-PCR of the TCR CDR3, the HTBI primer set was used. Via MiXCR, TCRdb re-called the multiplex PCR reads, giving one row per CDR3 protein. The sample holds approximately 430,000 distinct CDR3 sequences, approximately 14% seen once. Patients were excluded because of uncontrolled infection, other autoimmune disease, pregnancy or lactation. The sequence was collected from a young woman with Graves' hyperthyroidism. Sequences were obtained from blood.

CDR3 DNA: TGTGCCAGCAACCGGGTACCATCGGATACGCAGTATTTT. Its protein is CASNRVPSDTQYF. J is TRBJ2-3 and V is TRBV5-8; D is uncertain. V lost 6 bases and J 6 bases, leaving 14 bases between the germline ends. Per germline, CDR1 SGHTS and CDR2 YDEGEE. The CDR3 totals 13 residues.